The 3 T cell receptor beta chains given below trace back to one sample, sequenced in a study of early T cells in non-severe SARS-CoV-2 infection. TCRdb ran MiXCR on the 5' RACE reads and lists one entry per CDR3 protein. The table records tens of thousands of distinct CDR3 sequences, about 16% of them present only once. The sample was whole blood, taken at baseline. Receptor source: an adult who was a healthcare worker with PCR-confirmed SARS-CoV-2 infection or an uninfected control (not recorded which).

This clonotype has just one count. The CDR3 DNA is TGCAGTGCTAGAGATTCCGAGAGGTGGGCGCAGTATTTT. Translated, it gives CSARDSERWAQYF. The V call is TRBV20-1, the J call TRBJ2-3, with unresolved D. Germline values: CDR1 DFQATT, CDR2 SNEGSKA (reference sequence). The CDR3 is 13 amino acids. The V end was cut by 0 bases, the J end by 10 bases, with 14 bases between.

The rearrangement joins TRBV6-5 to TRBJ2-7; possible D gene TRBD2, 6 bases. From germline, CDR1 is MNHEY and CDR2 SVGAGI. The V end lost 6 bases, the J end lost 6 bases, and 12 bases lay between the germline ends. The CDR3 runs 12 residues. Here the CDR3 reads CASSLMGGEQYF. The CDR3 nucleotides are TGTGCCAGCAGCTTAATGGGGGGCGAGCAGTACTTC.

This clonotype was seen repeatedly, ten times or more. V is TRBV5-8 and J is TRBJ1-5; D is ambiguous. The V gene's germline CDR1 is SGHTS and CDR2 YDEGEE. V dropped 4 bases and J dropped 8 bases, with 16 bases sitting between them. The CDR3 length is 14 residues. As DNA, the CDR3 is TGTGCCAGCAGCCAAGGCGGGGTCGGCAAGCCCCAGCATTTT. This sequence encodes CASSQGGVGKPQHF. Full variable domain (missing parts from reference TRBV5-8 and TRBJ1-5): EAGVTQSPTHLIKTRGQQATLRCSPISGHTSVYWYQQALGLGLQFLLWYDEGEERNRGNFPPRFSGRQFPNYSSELNVNALELEDSALYLCASSQGGVGKPQHFGDGTRLSIL.